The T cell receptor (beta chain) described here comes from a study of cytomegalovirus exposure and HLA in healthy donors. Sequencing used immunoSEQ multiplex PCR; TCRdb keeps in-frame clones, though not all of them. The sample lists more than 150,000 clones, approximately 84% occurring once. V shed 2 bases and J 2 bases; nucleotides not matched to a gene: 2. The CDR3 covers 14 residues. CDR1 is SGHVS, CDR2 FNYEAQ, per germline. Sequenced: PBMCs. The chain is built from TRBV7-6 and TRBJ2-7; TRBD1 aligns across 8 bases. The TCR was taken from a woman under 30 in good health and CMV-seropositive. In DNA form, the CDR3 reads TGTGCCAGCAGCTTAAACAGGGGGGCCTACGAGCAGTACTTC. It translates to CASSLNRGAYEQYF. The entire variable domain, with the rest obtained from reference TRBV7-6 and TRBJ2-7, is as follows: GAGVSQSPRYKVTKRGQDVALRCDPISGHVSLYWYRQALGQGPEFLTYFNYEAQQDKSGLPNDRFSAERPEGSISTLTIQRTEQRDSAMYRCASSLNRGAYEQYFGPGTRLTVT.